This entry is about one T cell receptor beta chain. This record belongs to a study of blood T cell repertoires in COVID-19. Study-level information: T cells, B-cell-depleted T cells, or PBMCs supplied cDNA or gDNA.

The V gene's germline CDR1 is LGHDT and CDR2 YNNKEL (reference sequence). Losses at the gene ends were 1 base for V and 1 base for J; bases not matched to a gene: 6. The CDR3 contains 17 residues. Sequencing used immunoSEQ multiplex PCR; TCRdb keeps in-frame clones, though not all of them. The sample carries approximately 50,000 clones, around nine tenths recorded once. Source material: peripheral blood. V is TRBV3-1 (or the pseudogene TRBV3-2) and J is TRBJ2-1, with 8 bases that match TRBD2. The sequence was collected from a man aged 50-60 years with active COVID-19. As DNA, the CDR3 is TGTGCCAGCAGCCAAGTTGGGGCGGGGGGATCCTACAATGAGCAGTTCTTC. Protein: CASSQVGAGGSYNEQFF.